The 29 T cell receptor beta chains below come from one sample, sequenced in a study of radiotherapy plus CTLA-4 blockade in lung cancer. This table comes from immunoSEQ multiplex PCR, and its TCRdb copy is limited to in-frame clones, with some not included. The table has around 86,000 clones, roughly 80% seen once. The source was peripheral blood, collected from a patient treated with radiotherapy plus ipilimumab. All receptors come from a human donor with non-small cell lung cancer who had stable disease on radiotherapy plus ipilimumab.

CDR3 bases: TGTGCCAGCAGTAAGGGGACAGGGGCTAACACAGATACGCAGTATTTT. It specifies CASSKGTGANTDTQYF. The chain uses TRBV2 and TRBJ2-3, with 10 bases aligning to TRBD1. This CDR3 spans 16 amino acids. Germline loops: CDR1 SNHLY, CDR2 FYNNEI. V dropped 5 bases and J dropped 2; count of bases not matched to a gene: 7.

This sequence joins TRBV27 and TRBJ2-7; no firm D call. Germline V CDR1 and CDR2: MNHEY, SMNVEV (reference sequence). The V and J ends lost 3 bases and 5 bases respectively, with 8 bases between them. The CDR3 sequence is 12 residues long. CDR3 sequence reads: CASSFLGNEQYF. Written as DNA, the CDR3 is TGTGCCAGCAGTTTCTTGGGTAACGAGCAGTACTTC.

CDR3 amino acids: CASSALTSVSSYNEQFF. The CDR3 nucleotides read TGTGCCAGTAGTGCGTTGACTAGCGTGAGCTCCTACAATGAGCAGTTCTTC. The chain links TRBV19 to TRBJ2-1; 8 bases are shared with TRBD2. The V and J ends lost 5 bases and 0 bases, in that order; junction bases with no gene match: 9. CDR3 length: 17 residues. CDR1 and CDR2 from the germline V gene are LNHDA and SQIVND (reference sequence).

This chain uses TRBV5-4 with TRBJ2-3; 7 positions match TRBD2. The CDR3 has 14 residues. The germline CDR1 and CDR2 sequences are SGHNT and YYREEE (reference sequence). Trimming at V came to 4 bases and at J to 5 bases, leaving 7 bases not matched to a gene. The CDR3, as DNA: TGTGCCAGCAGCCTAAGCGGGACCGGAGATACGCAGTATTTT. Its protein product is CASSLSGTGDTQYF.

Only a few counts were recorded for this clone. The DNA of the CDR3 is TGCGCCAGCAGCCAAGAGCCCGGCGGCGCGCTAACTTCCACCTACACCTTC. Translated: CASSQEPGGALTSTYTF. The chain uses TRBV4-1 and TRBJ1-2; D gene ambiguous. The germline CDR1 and CDR2 sequences are MGHRA and YSYEKL. The CDR3 is 17 amino acids. Trimming stripped 0 bases from V and 10 bases from J, with 24 bases between.

The chain has TRBV30 and TRBJ2-5; 7 positions match TRBD1. The CDR3 is 13 amino acids. V shed 4 bases, J shed 9 bases, and the junction held 11 bases outside the gene matches. CDR1 and CDR2 from the germline V gene are GTSNPN and SVGIG (reference sequence). CDR3 sequence (DNA): TGTGCCTGGAATCGACAGGGCGCTTCGGCCCAGTACTTC. Its translation: CAWNRQGASAQYF. Together with reference TRBV30 and TRBJ2-5, the CDR3 gives the full variable domain: SQTIHQWPATLVQPVGSPLSLECTVEGTSNPNLYWYRQAAGRGLQLLFYSVGIGQISSEVPQNLSASRPQDRQFILSSKKLLLSDSGFYLCAWNRQGASAQYFGPGTRLLVL.

The chain combines TRBV19 with TRBJ2-7; TRBD2 matches at 9 bases. CDR1 and CDR2 from the germline V gene are LNHDA and SQIVND (reference sequence). The CDR3 extends over 15 amino acids. J was trimmed by 4 bases and V by 3 bases; bases with no gene match: 7. The chain's CDR3 is CASSMGLAGSYEQYF. The CDR3 region has the DNA TGTGCCAGTAGTATGGGGCTAGCGGGAAGTTACGAGCAGTACTTC. Based on the CDR3 plus reference TRBV19 and TRBJ2-7, the full variable domain is DGGITQSPKYLFRKEGQNVTLSCEQNLNHDAMYWYRQDPGQGLRLIYYSQIVNDFQKGDIAEGYSVSREKKESFPLTVTSAQKNPTAFYLCASSMGLAGSYEQYFGPGTRLTVT.

The chain links TRBV27 to TRBJ2-1; perhaps TRBD2 as D (6 bases). CDR1 is MNHEY and CDR2 is SMNVEV in the germline V gene (reference sequence). The CDR3 is 17 amino acids. The germline V and J ends were trimmed by 1 base and 5 bases, with 18 bases remaining between them. The CDR3 DNA sequence: TGTGCCAGCAGTTTATTATCAGCGGGCGGGGAAAACAATGAGCAGTTCTTC. This encodes CASSLLSAGGENNEQFF.

The chain couples TRBV18 to TRBJ2-6; 8 nucleotides line up with TRBD1. After removal of 3 bases from V and 0 bases from J, the junction contained 7 bases not matched to a gene. This CDR3 is built from 18 residues. Germline values: CDR1 KGHSH, CDR2 LQKENI. CDR3 sequence (DNA): TGTGCCAGCTCACCCTGGGACAGGTTCGCCTCTGGGGCCAACGTCCTGACTTTC. Translating it yields CASSPWDRFASGANVLTF.

This clone is a singleton in its sample. This chain connects TRBV7-9 to TRBJ2-1; D is unresolved. The V gene's germline CDR1 is SEHNR and CDR2 FQNEAQ (reference sequence). Trimming took 5 bases from V and 8 from J, leaving 7 bases between them. The CDR3 spans 11 residues. Written as DNA, the CDR3 is TGTGCCAGCAGCCTCCACTATGAGCAGTTCTTC. Residues: CASSLHYEQFF.

This chain uses TRBV27 with TRBJ2-7; weak D call: TRBD1 (6 bases). V dropped 5 bases and J dropped 3 bases, with 14 bases sitting between them. This CDR3 has 14 residues. Looked up from germline, CDR1 is MNHEY and CDR2 is SMNVEV (reference sequence). The CDR3, as DNA: TGTGCCAGCAGTCCGGGTCTCAGGGGCTACGAGCAGTACTTC. Its translation is CASSPGLRGYEQYF.

V gene TRBV19 combines with J gene TRBJ2-7; D is possibly TRBD1 or TRBD2 (5 bases each). Trimming cost V 4 bases and J 7 bases, with 23 bases left between them. The germline V gene has CDR1 LNHDA and CDR2 SQIVND (reference sequence). CDR3 length: 16 amino acids. Written as DNA, the CDR3 is TGTGCCAGTAGTACCAACTGGGGGAACTCCGGTGAGGAGCAGTACTTC. It specifies CASSTNWGNSGEEQYF.

The chain couples TRBV7-9 to TRBJ1-1; D perhaps matches TRBD1 (5 bases). In germline, CDR1 is SEHNR, CDR2 FQNEAQ (reference sequence). The CDR3 is made up of 12 amino acids. V was trimmed by 5 bases and J by 11 bases, leaving 15 bases between them. The CDR3 spells CASSPQGKDAFF. The CDR3, as DNA: TGTGCCAGCAGCCCCCAGGGTAAGGATGCTTTCTTT. The full variable domain, completed using reference TRBV7-9 and TRBJ1-1, is DTGVSQNPRHKITKRGQNVTFRCDPISEHNRLYWYRQTLGQGPEFLTYFQNEAQLEKSRLLSDRFSAERPKGSFSTLEIQRTEQGDSAMYLCASSPQGKDAFFGQGTRLTVV.

This clone was detected only once. J is TRBJ2-7 and V is TRBV11-1, with 9 bases fitting TRBD2. The CDR3 sequence is 15 residues long. Germline V gene lookup returns CDR1 SGHAT and CDR2 FQDESV (reference sequence). Unmatched junction bases numbered 6, after V lost 4 bases and J lost 2 bases. The CDR3 coding sequence is TGTGCCAGCAGCTCCCAGGGCGGGAGGGCCTACGAGCAGTACTTC. It specifies CASSSQGGRAYEQYF.

The chain combines TRBV19 with TRBJ2-1; D may be TRBD2 (6 bases). The CDR3 length is 16 residues. V was cut by 5 bases and J by 7 bases, with 21 bases left in between. Germline V gives CDR1 LNHDA, CDR2 SQIVND (reference sequence). The CDR3 protein is CASSAEGRFRRNEQFF. The CDR3 DNA reads TGTGCCAGTAGTGCGGAGGGCCGGTTCCGGAGGAATGAGCAGTTCTTC.

The J gene is TRBJ2-2, the V gene TRBV18, with 7 bases that match TRBD1. The CDR3 covers 19 residues. Germline CDR1 reads KGHSH; CDR2 reads LQKENI. Trimming removed 5 bases from V and 4 bases from J; junction bases left unmatched: 19. CDR3 DNA: TGTGCCAGCTCATCCCGACAGGGAAAACCCGATGGGGGCACCGGGGAGCTGTTTTTT. This translates into CASSSRQGKPDGGTGELFF.

This chain connects TRBV27 to TRBJ2-1, with 8 positions matching TRBD1. J gave up 4 bases and V 8 bases, and 19 bases lay outside the gene matches. The CDR3 length is 18 residues. Per germline, CDR1 MNHEY and CDR2 SMNVEV (reference sequence). The CDR3 here is CASSSGRGGQGTYNEQFF. The CDR3 DNA is TGTGCCAGCTCCAGCGGACGAGGTGGACAGGGCACATACAATGAGCAGTTCTTC.

This clone occurred once. This specimen includes other DNA sequences encoding the same CDR3. This sequence joins TRBV19 and TRBJ2-7; 10 nucleotides align to TRBD2. In germline, CDR1 is LNHDA, CDR2 SQIVND (reference sequence). The CDR3 is 14 residues long. Losses at the gene ends were 6 bases for V and 5 bases for J; bases not matched to a gene: 7. DNA of the CDR3: TGTGCCAGTAGCTCCCACACTAGCGGGAACGAGCAGTACTTC. Translated, it gives CASSSHTSGNEQYF.

The V gene is TRBV5-1, the J gene TRBJ1-4; the D is unclear. Trimming shortened V by 2 bases and J by 0 bases, and 17 bases separated the two germline ends. In germline, CDR1 is SGHRS, CDR2 YFSETQ. The CDR3 length is 18 residues. The CDR3 protein is CASSFKETQTATNEKLFF. For the CDR3, the DNA is TGCGCCAGCAGCTTTAAGGAGACCCAAACTGCAACTAATGAAAAACTGTTTTTT. The variable domain in full, completed from reference TRBV5-1 and TRBJ1-4, reads KAGVTQTPRYLIKTRGQQVTLSCSPISGHRSVSWYQQTPGQGLQFLFEYFSETQRNKGNFPGRFSGRQFSNSRSEMNVSTLELGDSALYLCASSFKETQTATNEKLFFGSGTQLSVL.

The V and J genes are TRBV27 and TRBJ1-5, with 10 bases that match TRBD1. Germline CDR1 MNHEY, CDR2 SMNVEV (reference sequence). The J segment lost 6 bases and the V segment lost 7 bases, leaving 6 bases of the junction unmatched. The CDR3 length is 14 residues. The CDR3 nucleotides are TGTGCCAGCAATGACAGGGGGCGCGGTCAGCCCCAGCATTTT. The encoded protein is CASNDRGRGQPQHF.

The chain is built from TRBV14 and TRBJ1-5, with D maybe TRBD1 (5 bases). This CDR3 has 13 residues. CDR1 and CDR2 from the germline V gene are SGHDN and FVKESK. Trimming removed 4 bases from V and 2 bases from J, with 6 bases in between. Here the CDR3 reads CASSLTGNQPQHF. CDR3 in DNA: TGTGCCAGCAGCCTGACAGGCAATCAGCCCCAGCATTTT.

On this clone: Other DNA sequences in this specimen translate into the identical CDR3. The chain links TRBV7-3 to TRBJ2-6; no clear D. V lost 1 base and J lost 2, with 9 bases in between. The V gene's germline CDR1 is SGHTA and CDR2 FQGTGA. CDR3 length: 16 residues. CDR3: CASSLSAGTGANVLTF. The CDR3 region has the DNA TGTGCCAGCAGCTTAAGCGCAGGAACTGGGGCCAACGTCCTGACTTTC.

The V call is TRBV27, the J call TRBJ2-1; tentative D call: TRBD1 (5 bases). The V gene lost 2 bases and the J gene lost 9 bases, with 5 bases spanning the gap. The CDR3 is 11 residues long. Germline CDR1 is MNHEY and CDR2 is SMNVEV (reference sequence). CDR3 nucleotides: TGTGCCAGCAGTTTAGGGGCTGAGCAGTTCTTC. Protein product: CASSLGAEQFF.

In DNA form, the CDR3 reads TGTGCCAGCAGTTTCCCCTCGTCAGGCAAGTTTTATTCACCCCTCCACTTT. Translating it yields CASSFPSSGKFYSPLHF. The rearrangement uses TRBV27 and TRBJ1-6, with unresolved D. Trimming shortened V by 3 bases and J by 8 bases, and 20 bases separated the two germline ends. CDR3 size: 17 residues. Germline CDR1 is MNHEY and CDR2 is SMNVEV (reference sequence).

The rearrangement links TRBV19 to TRBJ2-7; TRBD2 aligns across 12 bases. The CDR3 spans 16 residues. J was trimmed by 0 bases and V by 6 bases; bases with no gene match: 6. CDR1 is LNHDA and CDR2 is SQIVND in the germline V gene (reference sequence). The CDR3 sequence is CASSLTSGGSSYEQYF. Written as DNA, the CDR3 is TGTGCCAGTAGCCTGACTAGCGGGGGAAGCTCCTACGAGCAGTACTTC.

The chain combines TRBV27 with TRBJ2-7, with 7 bases fitting TRBD2. The CDR3 runs to 17 residues. Per the germline V gene, CDR1 is MNHEY and CDR2 is SMNVEV (reference sequence). With 6 bases clipped from V and 4 bases from J, the junction kept 18 bases outside the gene matches. As DNA, the CDR3 is TGTGCCAGCAGCCTCCGGAGGATGAGGGAGGGCGAATACGAGCAGTACTTC. Protein: CASSLRRMREGEYEQYF.

V usage is TRBV6-6 and J usage is TRBJ1-5, with unresolved D. The CDR3 contains 13 residues. The germline V gene encodes CDR1 MNHNY and CDR2 SVGAGI (reference sequence). Trimming removed 6 bases from V and 0 bases from J, with 6 bases in between. CDR3 bases: TGTGCCAGCAGCAGGAGTAGCAATCAGCCCCAGCATTTT. This translates into CASSRSSNQPQHF.

V is TRBV19 and J is TRBJ1-6; D call uncertain. Germline CDR1 LNHDA, CDR2 SQIVND (reference sequence). CDR3 length equals 14 residues. Trimming removed 3 bases at V and 4 bases at J, with 7 bases between. CDR3 DNA sequence: TGTGCCAGTAGTATCACCGATTATAATTCACCCCTCCACTTT. Its protein product is CASSITDYNSPLHF.

This clone was seen a single time. The V gene is TRBV2, the J gene TRBJ1-6; TRBD1 matches 8 bases. J gave up 9 bases and V 10 bases, and 11 bases lay outside the gene matches. Per the germline V gene, CDR1 is SNHLY and CDR2 is FYNNEI. The CDR3 is 14 amino acids. CDR3 sequence: CATYSRTGTSPLHF. The CDR3, as DNA: TGTGCCACCTACTCCCGGACAGGGACTTCACCCCTCCACTTT.